This section outlines one TCR beta chain sequence together with its context. Its matching antigen is unknown. These data originate in a study of radiation and T cells in renal cell carcinoma. At the level of the study: Nephrectomy followed 15 Gy stereotactic body radiation by 4 weeks.

This CDR3 contains 15 residues. The V end lost 3 bases, the J end lost 3 bases, and 13 bases lay between the germline ends. In germline, CDR1 is SNHLY, CDR2 FYNNEI. Study-wide results and caveats: Top tumor clonotypes rose in blood 2 weeks post-radiation, then contracted.

The method was immunoSEQ multiplex PCR; TCRdb's version includes in-frame clones alone and lacks a portion of them. The table lists about 130,000 clones, about 88% of them singletons. The time point here: baseline pretreatment blood. Noted treatment: 15 Gy SBRT to primary tumor, nephrectomy 4 weeks later. The tumor was a clear cell renal cell carcinoma. This TCR was sampled from a woman aged 50 to 65 with renal cell carcinoma. The source material was blood, sampled from a patient whose treatment included radiotherapy and nephrectomy. The V gene is TRBV2, the J gene TRBJ2-3; possible D gene TRBD1, 6 bases. The CDR3 region has the DNA TGTGCCAGCAGTGAGGACCAAGGGGGTACAGATACGCAGTATTTT. Translation gives CASSEDQGGTDTQYF.